The clone carrying this T cell receptor beta chain showed up just a few times. Its antigen is not identified. Germline V CDR1 and CDR2: SGHAT, FQNNGV. The CDR3 covers 15 residues. V shed 0 bases, J shed 7 bases, and the junction held 4 bases outside the gene matches. The data derive from a study of identical twins. Study conclusions and caveats: Cross-sectional statistical analysis was relied on for the conclusions, without the same donors being followed.

TCRdb re-analysed the 5' RACE reads in MiXCR, keeping a single row per CDR3 protein. The sample carries some 250,000 distinct CDR3 sequences, roughly 13% recorded once. All donors were healthy Caucasians. The data also belong to a second study, concerning yellow fever vaccine responses in identical twins.

This TCR derives from a young woman in good health. The sequenced material came from memory (CD45RO+) T cells sorted from blood. The rearrangement joins TRBV11-2 to TRBJ2-1, with 9 bases fitting TRBD2. The CDR3 is CASSLDGTSRNEQFF. The CDR3 DNA follows: TGTGCCAGCAGCTTAGATGGGACTAGCCGTAATGAGCAGTTCTTC. Based on the CDR3 plus reference TRBV11-2 and TRBJ2-1, the full variable domain is EAGVAQSPRYKIIEKRQSVAFWCNPISGHATLYWYQQILGQGPKLLIQFQNNGVVDDSQLPKDRFSAERLKGVDSTLKIQPAKLEDSAVYLCASSLDGTSRNEQFFGPGTRLTVL.